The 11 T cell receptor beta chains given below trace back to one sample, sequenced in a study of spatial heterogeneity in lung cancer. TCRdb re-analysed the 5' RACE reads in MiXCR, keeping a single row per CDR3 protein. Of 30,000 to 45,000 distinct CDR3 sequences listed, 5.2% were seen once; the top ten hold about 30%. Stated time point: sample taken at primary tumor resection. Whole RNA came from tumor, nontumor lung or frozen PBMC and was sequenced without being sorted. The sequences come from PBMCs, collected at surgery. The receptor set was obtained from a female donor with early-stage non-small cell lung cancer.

This CDR3 reads CASSLASFPAGATQYF. The CDR3 coding sequence is TGCGCCAGCAGCTTGGCCTCTTTCCCAGCGGGGGCCACCCAGTACTTC. The chain employs TRBV5-1 and TRBJ2-5, with 8 bases aligning to TRBD2. V shed 0 bases, J shed 8 bases, and the junction held 12 bases outside the gene matches. CDR1 and CDR2 (germline): SGHRS, YFSETQ. The CDR3 sequence is 16 residues long.

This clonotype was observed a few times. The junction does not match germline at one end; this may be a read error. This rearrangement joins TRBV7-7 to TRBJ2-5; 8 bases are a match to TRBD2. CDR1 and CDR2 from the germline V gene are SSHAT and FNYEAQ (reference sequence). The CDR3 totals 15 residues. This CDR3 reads CASSLLGGAGETQYF. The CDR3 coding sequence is TGTGCTAGCAGCTTACTCGGGGGGGCAGGGGAGACCCAGTACTTC. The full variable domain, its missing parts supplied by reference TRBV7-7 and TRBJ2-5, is GAGVSQSPRYKVTKRGQDVTLRCDPISSHATLYWYQQALGQGPEFLTYFNYEAQPDKSGLPSDRFSAERPEGSISTLTIQRTEQRDSAMYRCASSLLGGAGETQYFGPGTRLLVL.

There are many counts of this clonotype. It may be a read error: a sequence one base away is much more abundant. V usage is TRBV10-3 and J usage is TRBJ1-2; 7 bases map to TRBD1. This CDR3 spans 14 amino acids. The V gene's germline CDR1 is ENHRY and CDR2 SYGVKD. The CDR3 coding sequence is TGTGCCATCAGCGATATGGACAGGAACTATGACTACACCTTC. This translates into CAISDMDRNYDYTF.

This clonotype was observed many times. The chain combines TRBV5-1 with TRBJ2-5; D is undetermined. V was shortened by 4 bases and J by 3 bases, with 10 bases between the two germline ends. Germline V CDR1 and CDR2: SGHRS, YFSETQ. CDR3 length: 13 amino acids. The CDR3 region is CASSTLIEETQYF. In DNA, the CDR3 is TGCGCCAGCAGCACACTGATCGAAGAGACCCAGTACTTC.

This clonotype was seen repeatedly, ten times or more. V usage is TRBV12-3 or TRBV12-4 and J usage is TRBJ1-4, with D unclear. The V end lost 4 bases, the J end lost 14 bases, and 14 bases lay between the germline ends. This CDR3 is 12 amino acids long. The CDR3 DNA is TGTGCCAGCAGTTCCAATTCCCCGGCGCTGTTTTTT. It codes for CASSSNSPALFF.

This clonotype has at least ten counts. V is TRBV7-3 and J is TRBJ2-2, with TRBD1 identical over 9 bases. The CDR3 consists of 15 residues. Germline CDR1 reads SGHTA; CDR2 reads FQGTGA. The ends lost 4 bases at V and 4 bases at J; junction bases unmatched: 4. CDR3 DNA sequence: TGTGCCAGCAGCTCACGACAGGGGGGCACCGGGGAGCTGTTTTTT. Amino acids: CASSSRQGGTGELFF. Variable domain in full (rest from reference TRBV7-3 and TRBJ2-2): GAGVSQTPSNKVTEKGKYVELRCDPISGHTALYWYRQSLGQGPEFLIYFQGTGAADDSGLPNDRFFAVRPEGSVSTLKIQRTERGDSAVYLCASSSRQGGTGELFFGEGSRLTVL.

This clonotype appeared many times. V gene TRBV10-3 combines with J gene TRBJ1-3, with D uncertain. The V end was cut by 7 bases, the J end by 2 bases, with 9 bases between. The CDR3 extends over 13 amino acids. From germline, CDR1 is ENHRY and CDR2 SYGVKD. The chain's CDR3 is CAIKVAAGNTIYF. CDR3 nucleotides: TGTGCCATCAAGGTAGCAGCTGGAAACACCATATATTTT.

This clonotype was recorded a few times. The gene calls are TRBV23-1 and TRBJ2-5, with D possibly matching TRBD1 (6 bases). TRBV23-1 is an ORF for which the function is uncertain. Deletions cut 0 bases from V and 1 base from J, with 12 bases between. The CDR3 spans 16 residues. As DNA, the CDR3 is TGCGCCAGCAGTCAATCTGCCAGGGGCACCCAAGAGACCCAGTACTTC. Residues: CASSQSARGTQETQYF.

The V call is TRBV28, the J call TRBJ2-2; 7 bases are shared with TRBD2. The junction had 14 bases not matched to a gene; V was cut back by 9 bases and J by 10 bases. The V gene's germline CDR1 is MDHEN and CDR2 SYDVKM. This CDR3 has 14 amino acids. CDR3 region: CASSPASGREELFF. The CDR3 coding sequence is TGTGCCAGTAGCCCGGCTAGCGGAAGGGAGGAGCTGTTTTTT.

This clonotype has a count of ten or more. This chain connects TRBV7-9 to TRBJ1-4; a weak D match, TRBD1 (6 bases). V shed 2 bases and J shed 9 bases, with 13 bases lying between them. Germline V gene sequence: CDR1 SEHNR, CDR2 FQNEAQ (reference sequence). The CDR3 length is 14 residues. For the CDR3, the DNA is TGTGCCAGCAGCTTAATACAGGGAGGTAAAAAACTGTTTTTT. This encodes CASSLIQGGKKLFF.

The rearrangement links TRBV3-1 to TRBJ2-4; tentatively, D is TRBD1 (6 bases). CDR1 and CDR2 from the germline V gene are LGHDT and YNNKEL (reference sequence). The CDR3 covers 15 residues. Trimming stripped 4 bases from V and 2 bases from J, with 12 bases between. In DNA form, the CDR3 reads TGTGCCAGCAGCCCCTACAGGGAGCCCAAAAACATTCAGTACTTC. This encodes CASSPYREPKNIQYF.